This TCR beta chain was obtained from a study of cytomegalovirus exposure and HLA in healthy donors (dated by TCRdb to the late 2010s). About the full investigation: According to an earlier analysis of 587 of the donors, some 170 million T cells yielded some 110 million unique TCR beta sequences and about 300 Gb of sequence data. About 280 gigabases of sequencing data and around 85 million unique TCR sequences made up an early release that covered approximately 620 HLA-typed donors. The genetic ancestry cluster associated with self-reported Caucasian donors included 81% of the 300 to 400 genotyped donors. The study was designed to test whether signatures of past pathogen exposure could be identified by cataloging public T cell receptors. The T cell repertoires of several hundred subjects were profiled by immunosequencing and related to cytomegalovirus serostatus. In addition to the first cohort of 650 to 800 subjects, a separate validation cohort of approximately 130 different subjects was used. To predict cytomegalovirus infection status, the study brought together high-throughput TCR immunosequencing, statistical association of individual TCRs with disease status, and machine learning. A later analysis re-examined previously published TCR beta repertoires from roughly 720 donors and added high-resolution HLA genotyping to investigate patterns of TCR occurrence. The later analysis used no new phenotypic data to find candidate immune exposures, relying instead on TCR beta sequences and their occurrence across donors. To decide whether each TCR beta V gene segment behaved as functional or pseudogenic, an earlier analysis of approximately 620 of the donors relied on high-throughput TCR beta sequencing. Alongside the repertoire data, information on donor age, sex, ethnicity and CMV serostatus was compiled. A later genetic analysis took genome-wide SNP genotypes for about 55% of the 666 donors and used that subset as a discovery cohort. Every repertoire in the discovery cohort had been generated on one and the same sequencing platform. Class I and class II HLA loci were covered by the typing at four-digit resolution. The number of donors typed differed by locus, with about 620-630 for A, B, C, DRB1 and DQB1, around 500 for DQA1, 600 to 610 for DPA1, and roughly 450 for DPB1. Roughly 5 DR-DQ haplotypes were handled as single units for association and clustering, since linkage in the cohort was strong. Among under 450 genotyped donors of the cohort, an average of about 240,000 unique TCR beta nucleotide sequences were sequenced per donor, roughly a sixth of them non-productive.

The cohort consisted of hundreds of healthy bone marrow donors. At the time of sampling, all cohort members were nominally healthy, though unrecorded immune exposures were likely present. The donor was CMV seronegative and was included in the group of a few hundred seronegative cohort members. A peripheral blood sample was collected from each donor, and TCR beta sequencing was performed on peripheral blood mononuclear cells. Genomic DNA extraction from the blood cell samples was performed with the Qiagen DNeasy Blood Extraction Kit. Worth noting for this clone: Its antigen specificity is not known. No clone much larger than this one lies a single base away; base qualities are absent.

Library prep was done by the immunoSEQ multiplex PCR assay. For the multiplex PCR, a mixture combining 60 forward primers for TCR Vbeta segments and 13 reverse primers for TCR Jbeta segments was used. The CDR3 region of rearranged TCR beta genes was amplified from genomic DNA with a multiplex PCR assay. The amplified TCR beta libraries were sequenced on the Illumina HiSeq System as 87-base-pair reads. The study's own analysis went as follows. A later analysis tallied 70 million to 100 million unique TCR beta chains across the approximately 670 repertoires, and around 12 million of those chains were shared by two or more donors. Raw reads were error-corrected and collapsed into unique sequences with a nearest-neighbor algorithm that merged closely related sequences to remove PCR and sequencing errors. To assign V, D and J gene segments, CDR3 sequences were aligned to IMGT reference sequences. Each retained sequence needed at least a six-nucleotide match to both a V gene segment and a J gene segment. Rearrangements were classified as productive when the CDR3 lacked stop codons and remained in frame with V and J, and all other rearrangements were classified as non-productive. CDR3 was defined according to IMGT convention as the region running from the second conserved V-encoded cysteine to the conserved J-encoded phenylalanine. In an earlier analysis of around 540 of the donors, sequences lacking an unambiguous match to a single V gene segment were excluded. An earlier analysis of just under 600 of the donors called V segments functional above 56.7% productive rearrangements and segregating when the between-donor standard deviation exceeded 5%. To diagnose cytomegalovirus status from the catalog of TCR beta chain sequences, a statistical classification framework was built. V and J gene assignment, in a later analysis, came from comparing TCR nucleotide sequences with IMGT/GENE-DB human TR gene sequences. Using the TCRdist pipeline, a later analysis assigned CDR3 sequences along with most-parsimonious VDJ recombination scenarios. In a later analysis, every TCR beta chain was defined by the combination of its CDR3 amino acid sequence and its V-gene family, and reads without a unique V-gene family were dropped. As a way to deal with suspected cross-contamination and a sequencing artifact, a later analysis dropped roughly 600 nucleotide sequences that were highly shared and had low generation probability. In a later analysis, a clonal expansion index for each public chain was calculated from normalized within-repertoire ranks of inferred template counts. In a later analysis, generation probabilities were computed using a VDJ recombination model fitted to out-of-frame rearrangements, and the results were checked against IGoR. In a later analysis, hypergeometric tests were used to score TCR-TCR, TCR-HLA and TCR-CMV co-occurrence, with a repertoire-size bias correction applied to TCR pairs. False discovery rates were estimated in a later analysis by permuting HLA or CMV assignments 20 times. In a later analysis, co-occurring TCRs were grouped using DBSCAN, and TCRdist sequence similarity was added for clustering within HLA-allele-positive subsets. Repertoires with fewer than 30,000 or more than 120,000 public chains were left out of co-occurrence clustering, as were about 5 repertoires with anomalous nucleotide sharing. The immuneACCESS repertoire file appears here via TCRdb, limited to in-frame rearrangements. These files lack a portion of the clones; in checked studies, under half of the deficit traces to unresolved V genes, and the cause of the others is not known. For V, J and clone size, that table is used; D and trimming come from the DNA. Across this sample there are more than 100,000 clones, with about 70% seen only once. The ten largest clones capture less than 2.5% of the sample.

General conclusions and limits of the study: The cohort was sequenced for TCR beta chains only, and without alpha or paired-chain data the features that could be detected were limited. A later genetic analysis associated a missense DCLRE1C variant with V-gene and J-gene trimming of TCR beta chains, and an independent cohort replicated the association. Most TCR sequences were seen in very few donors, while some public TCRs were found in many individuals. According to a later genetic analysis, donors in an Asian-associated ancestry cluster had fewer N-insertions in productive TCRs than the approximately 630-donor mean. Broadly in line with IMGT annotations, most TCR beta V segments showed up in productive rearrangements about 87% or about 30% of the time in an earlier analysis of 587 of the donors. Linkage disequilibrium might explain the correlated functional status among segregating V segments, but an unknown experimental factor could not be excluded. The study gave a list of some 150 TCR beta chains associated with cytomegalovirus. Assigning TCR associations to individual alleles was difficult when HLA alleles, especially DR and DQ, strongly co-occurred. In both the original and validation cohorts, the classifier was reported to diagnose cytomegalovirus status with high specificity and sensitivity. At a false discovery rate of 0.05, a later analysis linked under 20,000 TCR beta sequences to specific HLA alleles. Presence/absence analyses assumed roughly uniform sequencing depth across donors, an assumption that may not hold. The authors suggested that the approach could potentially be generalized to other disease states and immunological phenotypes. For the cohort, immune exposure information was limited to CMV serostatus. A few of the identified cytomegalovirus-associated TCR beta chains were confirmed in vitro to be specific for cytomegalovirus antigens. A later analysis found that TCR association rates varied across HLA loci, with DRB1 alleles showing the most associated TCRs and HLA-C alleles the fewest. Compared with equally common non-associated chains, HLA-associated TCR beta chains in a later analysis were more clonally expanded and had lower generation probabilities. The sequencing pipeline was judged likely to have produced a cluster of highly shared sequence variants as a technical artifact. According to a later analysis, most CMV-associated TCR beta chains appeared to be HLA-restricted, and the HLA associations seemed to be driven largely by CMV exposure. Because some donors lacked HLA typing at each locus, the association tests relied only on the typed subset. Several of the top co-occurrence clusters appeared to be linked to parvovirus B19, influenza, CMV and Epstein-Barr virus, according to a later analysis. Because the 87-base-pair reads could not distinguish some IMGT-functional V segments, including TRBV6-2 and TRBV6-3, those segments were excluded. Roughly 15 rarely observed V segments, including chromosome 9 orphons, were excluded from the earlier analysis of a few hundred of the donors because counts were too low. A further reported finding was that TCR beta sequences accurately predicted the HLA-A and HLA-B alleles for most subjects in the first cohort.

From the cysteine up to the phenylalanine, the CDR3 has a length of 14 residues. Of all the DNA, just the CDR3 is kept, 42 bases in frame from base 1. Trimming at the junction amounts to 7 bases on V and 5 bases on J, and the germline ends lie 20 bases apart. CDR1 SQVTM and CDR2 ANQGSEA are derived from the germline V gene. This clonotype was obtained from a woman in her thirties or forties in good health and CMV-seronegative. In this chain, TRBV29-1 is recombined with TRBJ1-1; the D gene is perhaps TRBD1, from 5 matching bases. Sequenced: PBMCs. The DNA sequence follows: TGCAGCGCCGGACTACCTGGGGGAAGGACTGAAGCTTTCTTT. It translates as CSAGLPGGRTEAFF.